This T cell receptor beta chain was recovered during a study of brain T cells in children with intractable seizures. Study-wide points: Absence of clones before surgery may stem from lower sequencing depth. Viral specificity was inferred only from CDR3 similarity; HCMV serostatus was unknown.

The time point: blood from clinic visit 5 months post-surgery; TSC patient then seizure free. Sequencing was limited to surgery cases with top T cell transcript signatures in brain tissue. Pre-surgery treatment included at least one anti-epileptic drug. The ends were cut back, 3 bases at V and 8 bases at J, with 17 bases in the middle. The CDR3 spans 15 residues. The V gene's germline CDR1 is MNHEY and CDR2 SMNVEV (reference sequence). Using immunoSEQ multiplex PCR, the repertoire was profiled, and TCRdb retains in-frame clones only, with some absent. The sample yields about 340,000 clones, 93% seen once. As to this clone: No antigen is known for it.

The starting material was peripheral blood, obtained less than 6 months after surgery. This chain uses TRBV27 with TRBJ2-1; D is possibly TRBD2 (5 bases). The clonotype was recovered from a boy under two years old with tuberous sclerosis and intractable seizures. The CDR3 region is CASSFLAPMYDEQFF. CDR3 in DNA: TGTGCCAGCAGTTTCCTAGCCCCTATGTATGATGAGCAGTTCTTC.